These 26 T cell receptor beta chains share one sample of origin, sequenced in a study of a mutant IDH1 vaccine in newly diagnosed glioma. Time point here: baseline, week 1 (first vaccination visit). The sample's treatment: pre-vaccination baseline after standard-of-care therapy. This table comes from immunoSEQ multiplex PCR, and its TCRdb copy is limited to in-frame clones, with some not included. The table shows 68,000 or so clones, with 79% occurring only once. Sequencing used PBMCs, obtained from a glioma patient treated with radiotherapy, temozolomide or both. All receptors derive from a man aged 50 to 59 with glioma.

The V and J genes are TRBV2 and TRBJ2-1, with 7 bases that match TRBD1. The V and J ends lost 4 bases and 6 bases, in that order; junction bases with no gene match: 9. CDR1 is SNHLY, CDR2 FYNNEI, per germline. CDR3 size: 15 residues. The CDR3 region is CASSGQGLLGNEQFF. The CDR3 DNA follows: TGTGCCAGCAGTGGACAGGGCCTCTTGGGCAATGAGCAGTTCTTC. The full variable domain, rest sourced from reference TRBV2 and TRBJ2-1, is EPEVTQTPSHQVTQMGQEVILRCVPISNHLYFYWYRQILGQKVEFLVSFYNNEISEKSEIFDDQFSVERPDGSNFTLKIRSTKLEDSAMYFCASSGQGLLGNEQFFGPGTRLTVL.

This chain links TRBV29-1 with TRBJ1-1, with a weak D call TRBD1 (5 bases). V was clipped by 6 bases and J by 5 bases, with 16 bases between them. CDR3 length: 13 residues. Per the germline V gene, CDR1 is SQVTM and CDR2 is ANQGSEA. Written as DNA, the CDR3 is TGCAGCGTCCCGGGGCGGGATGGTACTGAAGCTTTCTTT. Translated, it gives CSVPGRDGTEAFF.

The chain combines TRBV10-3 with TRBJ2-7; D gene unclear. Trimming pared 4 bases from V and 3 bases from J, leaving 19 bases between. This CDR3 has 16 residues. CDR1 and CDR2 (germline): ENHRY, SYGVKD. The CDR3 here is CAISGVTSIALYEQYF. CDR3 in DNA: TGTGCCATCAGTGGGGTGACATCAATAGCCCTCTACGAGCAGTACTTC.

The chain has TRBV6-4 and TRBJ1-1; tentative D call: TRBD1 (6 bases). V dropped 2 bases and J dropped 4 bases, with 8 bases sitting between them. CDR1 MRHNA and CDR2 SNTAGT come from the germline V gene. The CDR3 is 13 residues long. The CDR3 bases are TGTGCCAGCAGTGACCAGGGGAGCACTGAAGCTTTCTTT. This gives the protein CASSDQGSTEAFF.

The chain couples TRBV19 to TRBJ1-3; the D is unclear. Germline V lookup: CDR1 LNHDA, CDR2 SQIVND (reference sequence). This CDR3 spans 13 amino acids. V was clipped by 4 bases and J by 2 bases, with 6 bases between them. The CDR3 sequence: CASSTEPGNTIYF. The DNA of the CDR3 is TGTGCCAGTAGTACCGAACCTGGAAACACCATATATTTT.

J is TRBJ2-7 and V is TRBV7-8; the D gene is possibly TRBD2 (6 bases). Trimming took 2 bases from V and 2 from J, leaving 16 bases between them. This CDR3 is built from 16 residues. Per the germline V gene, CDR1 is SGHVS and CDR2 is FQNEAQ. CDR3 bases: TGTGCCAGCAGCTTAAGATCGACTAGTACCACCTACGAGCAGTACTTC. Its translation is CASSLRSTSTTYEQYF. Combining the CDR3 with reference TRBV7-8 and TRBJ2-7 gives the whole variable domain GAGVSQSPRYKVAKRGQDVALRCDPISGHVSLFWYQQALGQGPEFLTYFQNEAQLDKSGLPSDRFFAERPEGSVSTLKIQRTQQEDSAVYLCASSLRSTSTTYEQYFGPGTRLTVT.

CDR3: CSVEDPQGNTDTQYF. In nucleotides, the CDR3 is TGCAGCGTTGAAGATCCCCAGGGGAACACAGATACGCAGTATTTT. The chain joins TRBV29-1 to TRBJ2-3, with D possibly TRBD1 on 6 matching bases. Trimming pared 0 bases from V and 2 bases from J, leaving 12 bases between. CDR1 SQVTM and CDR2 ANQGSEA come from the germline V gene. This CDR3 comprises 15 residues.

The chain has TRBV5-1 and TRBJ2-2; D gene ambiguous. V was pared by 1 base and J by 4 bases, with 8 bases between. The CDR3 contains 14 residues. In germline, CDR1 is SGHRS, CDR2 YFSETQ. The CDR3 protein is CASSLSLLTGELFF. The CDR3 DNA reads TGCGCCAGCAGCTTGTCCCTGCTCACCGGGGAGCTGTTTTTT.

The chain links TRBV29-1 to TRBJ1-5, with a possible D match to TRBD1 (5 bases). Trimming took off 7 bases at V and 3 bases at J, with 13 bases between the two ends. The V gene's germline CDR1 is SQVTM and CDR2 ANQGSEA. The CDR3 length is 13 residues. The CDR3 DNA follows: TGCAGCGATCAGGGATTTTCCAATCAGCCCCAGCATTTT. Protein: CSDQGFSNQPQHF. Combining the CDR3 with reference TRBV29-1 and TRBJ1-5 gives the whole variable domain SAVISQKPSRDICQRGTSLTIQCQVDSQVTMMFWYRQQPGQSLTLIATANQGSEATYESGFVIDKFPISRPNLTFSTLTVSNMSPEDSSIYLCSDQGFSNQPQHFGDGTRLSIL.

The V gene is TRBV19, the J gene TRBJ1-5, with a possible D match to TRBD1 (5 bases). Germline lookup yields CDR1 LNHDA and CDR2 SQIVND (reference sequence). This CDR3 is 15 amino acids long. The V end was cut by 10 bases, the J end by 2 bases, with 18 bases between. CDR3 bases: TGTGCCACCTCGAATGGGGGAGGGGGCAATCAGCCCCAGCATTTT. Its protein product is CATSNGGGGNQPQHF.

A few counts support this clone. V and J are TRBV7-3 and TRBJ1-1; maybe TRBD1 (5 bases). The CDR3 runs to 13 residues. Per germline, CDR1 SGHTA and CDR2 FQGTGA. Trimming removed 5 bases at V and 7 bases at J, with 14 bases between. CDR3 in DNA: TGTGCCAGCAGCCTCGACGGGGGGGGTGAAGCTTTCTTT. As protein: CASSLDGGGEAFF. Together with reference TRBV7-3 and TRBJ1-1, the CDR3 gives the full variable domain: GAGVSQTPSNKVTEKGKYVELRCDPISGHTALYWYRQSLGQGPEFLIYFQGTGAADDSGLPNDRFFAVRPEGSVSTLKIQRTERGDSAVYLCASSLDGGGEAFFGQGTRLTVV.

The chain joins TRBV6-1 to TRBJ2-5; D unresolved. Germline lookup yields CDR1 MNHNS and CDR2 SASEGT. The CDR3 has 16 amino acids. V dropped 0 bases and J dropped 5 bases, with 16 bases sitting between them. The CDR3 DNA is TGTGCCAGCAGTGAAGCGATGAAGGACCCGTTGGAGACCCAGTACTTC. Protein: CASSEAMKDPLETQYF.

This sequence joins TRBV6-5 and TRBJ2-5, with D maybe TRBD1 (6 bases). The DNA end is more similar to TRBJ2-7, so the J call may be wrong. The length of the CDR3 is 16 residues. In germline, CDR1 is MNHEY, CDR2 SVGAGI. CDR3 DNA sequence: TGTGCCAGCAGTTACCTCCGGGCAGGGGAAACCTACGAGCAGTACTTC. Its translation: CASSYLRAGETYEQYF.

Only a few counts were recorded for this clone. This chain uses TRBV6-1 with TRBJ1-5; maybe TRBD1 (5 bases). The CDR3 loop spans 13 amino acids. Trimming cost V 8 bases and J 3 bases, with 11 bases left between them. Per germline, CDR1 MNHNS and CDR2 SASEGT. The CDR3 spells CASRRDANQPQHF. As DNA, the CDR3 is TGTGCCAGCCGGCGGGACGCCAATCAGCCCCAGCATTTT.

The chain is built from TRBV18 and TRBJ2-7; 7 bases agree with TRBD1. V lost 6 bases to trimming and J lost 1 base; unmatched junction nucleotides: 6. The CDR3 length is 14 residues. The germline V gene encodes CDR1 KGHSH and CDR2 LQKENI. CDR3 DNA: TGTGCCAGCTCCCCCACGGGACAGTCCTACGAGCAGTACTTC. Translated, it gives CASSPTGQSYEQYF.

This clone was recorded once. Other DNA sequences of this sample code for an identical CDR3. The genes are TRBV5-1 and TRBJ1-5; no reliable D call. The germline V gene has CDR1 SGHRS and CDR2 YFSETQ. V was clipped by 0 bases and J by 3 bases, with 7 bases between them. This CDR3 comprises 14 residues. The CDR3 sequence is CASSLDSPNQPQHF. The DNA for the CDR3 is TGCGCCAGCAGCTTGGATTCCCCCAATCAGCCCCAGCATTTT.

This rearrangement joins TRBV6-6 to TRBJ2-1; 7 positions match TRBD1. The V segment lost 5 bases and the J segment 5 bases; nucleotides outside the gene matches: 6. CDR1 and CDR2 from the germline V gene are MNHNY and SVGAGI (reference sequence). The CDR3 has 14 amino acids. The DNA for the CDR3 is TGTGCCAGCAGTCCCGGGACAGTTCACAATGAGCAGTTCTTC. As protein: CASSPGTVHNEQFF.

The CDR3 nucleotides read TGTGCCAGCAGAAGGACAGTCACTGAAGCTTTCTTT. Protein: CASRRTVTEAFF. This chain uses TRBV2 with TRBJ1-1; tentative D call: TRBD1 (6 bases). V gave up 6 bases and J gave up 4 bases, with 9 bases separating them. This CDR3 spans 12 amino acids. Per germline, CDR1 SNHLY and CDR2 FYNNEI.

CDR3 loop: CASRPSVGQGYGYTF. As DNA, the CDR3 is TGTGCCAGCCGACCCTCGGTGGGACAGGGCTATGGCTACACCTTC. The chain couples TRBV6-1 to TRBJ1-2, with 9 positions matching TRBD1. The CDR3 extends over 15 amino acids. Germline values: CDR1 MNHNS, CDR2 SASEGT. V shed 8 bases and J 4 bases; nucleotides not matched to a gene: 11.

The V call is TRBV2, the J call TRBJ2-5; TRBD2 might be the D (6 bases). The germline gives CDR1 SNHLY, CDR2 FYNNEI. Trimming shortened V by 7 bases and J by 4 bases, and 13 bases separated the two germline ends. The CDR3 has 13 residues. Here the CDR3 reads CASTAGWGETQYF. The CDR3 region has the DNA TGTGCCAGCACGGCGGGGTGGGGAGAGACCCAGTACTTC. The whole variable domain, filled in from reference TRBV2 and TRBJ2-5, reads EPEVTQTPSHQVTQMGQEVILRCVPISNHLYFYWYRQILGQKVEFLVSFYNNEISEKSEIFDDQFSVERPDGSNFTLKIRSTKLEDSAMYFCASTAGWGETQYFGPGTRLLVL.

This clone was observed a few times. The chain combines TRBV19 with TRBJ1-5; no firm D call. Germline V gene data show CDR1 as LNHDA and CDR2 as SQIVND (reference sequence). The CDR3 length is 16 residues. The V end was cut by 0 bases, the J end by 0 bases, with 9 bases between. CDR3 nucleotides: TGTGCCAGTAGTATAGACCAGACGACTAGCAATCAGCCCCAGCATTTT. It codes for CASSIDQTTSNQPQHF.

J is TRBJ2-2 and V is TRBV2, with 10 bases fitting TRBD2. Germline V gene sequence: CDR1 SNHLY, CDR2 FYNNEI. CDR3 size: 16 residues. The ends lost 3 bases at V and 6 bases at J; junction bases unmatched: 7. The CDR3, as DNA: TGTGCCAGCAGTGAGAGGGGGACTAGCGCAGCCGGGGAGCTGTTTTTT. It translates to CASSERGTSAAGELFF.

This clone turned up a few times. J is TRBJ1-2 and V is TRBV5-1; 8 bases are shared with TRBD1. Germline V gene lookup returns CDR1 SGHRS and CDR2 YFSETQ. CDR3 length equals 13 residues. Trimming removed 0 bases from V and 8 bases from J; junction bases left unmatched: 3. CDR3 nucleotide sequence: TGCGCCAGCAGCTTGGGGGGGACAGGAGGCTACACCTTC. This codes for CASSLGGTGGYTF. Based on the CDR3 plus reference TRBV5-1 and TRBJ1-2, the full variable domain is KAGVTQTPRYLIKTRGQQVTLSCSPISGHRSVSWYQQTPGQGLQFLFEYFSETQRNKGNFPGRFSGRQFSNSRSEMNVSTLELGDSALYLCASSLGGTGGYTFGSGTRLTVV.

This clone occurred a few times. Other nucleotide sequences from this sample produce the same CDR3. The chain couples TRBV4-1 to TRBJ1-1; the D is unclear. CDR1 is MGHRA and CDR2 is YSYEKL in the germline V gene. The CDR3 is 14 amino acids. The germline V and J ends were trimmed by 1 base and 2 bases, with 8 bases remaining between them. The CDR3 region has the DNA TGCGCCAGCAGCCAAGGGCGGGGAAACACTGAAGCTTTCTTT. Amino acid sequence: CASSQGRGNTEAFF.

The V gene is TRBV11-2, the J gene TRBJ1-1; D perhaps matches TRBD1 (5 bases). V gave up 3 bases and J gave up 4 bases, with 12 bases separating them. The CDR3 totals 14 residues. Germline CDR1 is SGHAT and CDR2 is FQNNGV. CDR3: CASSFGGWSTEAFF. For the CDR3, the DNA is TGTGCCAGCAGCTTTGGGGGATGGAGCACTGAAGCTTTCTTT.

V usage is TRBV4-1 and J usage is TRBJ2-1, with TRBD2 matching 11 bases. The CDR3 runs to 18 residues. CDR1 MGHRA and CDR2 YSYEKL come from the germline V gene. Losses at the gene ends were 2 bases for V and 8 bases for J; bases not matched to a gene: 14. The CDR3 loop reads CASSQTAFGSGGADEQFF. In DNA form, the CDR3 reads TGCGCCAGCAGCCAAACTGCCTTCGGTAGCGGGGGGGCCGATGAGCAGTTCTTC.